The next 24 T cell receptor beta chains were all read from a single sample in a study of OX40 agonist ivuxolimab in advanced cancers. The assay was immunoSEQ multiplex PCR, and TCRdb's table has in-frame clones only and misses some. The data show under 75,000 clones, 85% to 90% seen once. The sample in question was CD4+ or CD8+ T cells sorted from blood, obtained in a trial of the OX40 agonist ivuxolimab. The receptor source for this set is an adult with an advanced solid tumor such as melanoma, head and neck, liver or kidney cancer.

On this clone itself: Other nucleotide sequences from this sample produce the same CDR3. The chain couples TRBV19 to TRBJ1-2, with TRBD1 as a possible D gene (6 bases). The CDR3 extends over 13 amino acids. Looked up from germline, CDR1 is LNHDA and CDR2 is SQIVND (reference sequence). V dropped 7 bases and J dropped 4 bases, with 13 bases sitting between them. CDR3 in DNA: TGTGCCAGTACCCCGGACAGAATCTATGGCTACACCTTC. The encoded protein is CASTPDRIYGYTF.

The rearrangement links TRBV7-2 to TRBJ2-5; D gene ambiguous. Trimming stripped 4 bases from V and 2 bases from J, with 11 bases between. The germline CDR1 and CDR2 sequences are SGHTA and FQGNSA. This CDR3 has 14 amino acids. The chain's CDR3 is CASSSPRAQETQYF. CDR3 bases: TGTGCCAGCAGCTCACCCCGGGCTCAAGAGACCCAGTACTTC.

DNA for the CDR3: TGTGCCAGCAGCTTGGGATCTGGAAACACCATATATTTT. This gives the protein CASSLGSGNTIYF. The rearrangement links TRBV5-5 to TRBJ1-3; D uncertain. Trimming left V 0 bases short and J 1 base short, with 2 bases between. Per the germline V gene, CDR1 is SGHKS and CDR2 is YYEKEE (reference sequence). This CDR3 contains 13 residues.

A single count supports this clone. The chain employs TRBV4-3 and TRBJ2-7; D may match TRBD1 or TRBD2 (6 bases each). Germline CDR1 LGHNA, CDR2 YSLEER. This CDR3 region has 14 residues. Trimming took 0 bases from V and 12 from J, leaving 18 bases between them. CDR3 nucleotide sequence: TGCGCCAGCAGCCAAGATCTCCGGACAGCGGGCACGTACTTC. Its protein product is CASSQDLRTAGTYF.

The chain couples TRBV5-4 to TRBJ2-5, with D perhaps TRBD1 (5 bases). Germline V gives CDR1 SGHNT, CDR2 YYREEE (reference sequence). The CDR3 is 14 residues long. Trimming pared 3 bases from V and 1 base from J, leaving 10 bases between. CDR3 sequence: CASSSGHLQETQYF. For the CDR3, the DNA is TGTGCCAGCAGCTCCGGACACCTCCAAGAGACCCAGTACTTC. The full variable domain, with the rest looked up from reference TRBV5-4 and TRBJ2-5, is ETGVTQSPTHLIKTRGQQVTLRCSSQSGHNTVSWYQQALGQGPQFIFQYYREEENGRGNFPPRFSGLQFPNYSSELNVNALELDDSALYLCASSSGHLQETQYFGPGTRLLVL.

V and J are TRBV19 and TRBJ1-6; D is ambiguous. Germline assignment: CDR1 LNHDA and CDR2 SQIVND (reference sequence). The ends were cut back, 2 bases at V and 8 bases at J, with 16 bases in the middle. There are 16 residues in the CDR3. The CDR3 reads CASSIFVWSGDSPLHF. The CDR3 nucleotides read TGTGCCAGTAGTATATTTGTTTGGTCCGGGGATTCACCCCTCCACTTT.

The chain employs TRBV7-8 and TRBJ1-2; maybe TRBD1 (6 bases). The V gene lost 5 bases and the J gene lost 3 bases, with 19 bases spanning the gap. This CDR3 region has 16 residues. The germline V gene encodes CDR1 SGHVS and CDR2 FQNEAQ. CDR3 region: CASSRNLLQGDYGYTF. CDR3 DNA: TGTGCCAGCAGCCGCAACTTATTACAGGGCGACTATGGCTACACCTTC.

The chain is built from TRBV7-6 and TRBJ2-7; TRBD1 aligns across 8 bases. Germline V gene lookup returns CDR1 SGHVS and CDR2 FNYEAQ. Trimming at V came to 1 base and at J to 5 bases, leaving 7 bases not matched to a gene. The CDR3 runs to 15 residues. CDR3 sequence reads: CASSLGTGSGDEQYF. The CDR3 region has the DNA TGTGCCAGCAGCTTAGGGACAGGGAGCGGCGACGAGCAGTACTTC.

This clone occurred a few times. The CDR3 nucleotides read TGTGCCAGCAGTTTTTCCGACAGGAGCAATCAGCCCCAGCATTTT. As protein: CASSFSDRSNQPQHF. The J gene is TRBJ1-5, the V gene TRBV6-6; D is possibly TRBD1 (6 bases). The CDR3 is 15 amino acids. V lost 4 bases to trimming and J lost 1 base, with 11 bases between them. Germline V lookup: CDR1 MNHNY, CDR2 SVGAGI (reference sequence).

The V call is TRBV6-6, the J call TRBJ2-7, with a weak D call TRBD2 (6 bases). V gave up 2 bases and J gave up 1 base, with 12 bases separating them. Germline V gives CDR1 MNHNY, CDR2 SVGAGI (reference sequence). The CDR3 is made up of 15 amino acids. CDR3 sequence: CASSYEAGGSYEQYF. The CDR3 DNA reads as TGTGCCAGCAGTTACGAGGCCGGGGGATCCTACGAGCAGTACTTC.

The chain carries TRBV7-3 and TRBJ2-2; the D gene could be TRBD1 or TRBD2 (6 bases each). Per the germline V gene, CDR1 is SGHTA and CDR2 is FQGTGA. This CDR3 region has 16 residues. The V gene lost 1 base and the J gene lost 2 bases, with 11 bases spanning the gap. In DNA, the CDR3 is TGTGCCAGCAGCTTAAGGGGGGCTGGAAACACCGGGGAGCTGTTTTTT. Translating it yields CASSLRGAGNTGELFF.

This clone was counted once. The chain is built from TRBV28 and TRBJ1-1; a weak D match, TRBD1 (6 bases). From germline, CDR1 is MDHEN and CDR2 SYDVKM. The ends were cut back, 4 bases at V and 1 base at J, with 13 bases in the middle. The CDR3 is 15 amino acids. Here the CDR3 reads CASSSYRDWNTEAFF. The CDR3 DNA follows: TGTGCCAGCAGTTCATACAGGGATTGGAACACTGAAGCTTTCTTT.

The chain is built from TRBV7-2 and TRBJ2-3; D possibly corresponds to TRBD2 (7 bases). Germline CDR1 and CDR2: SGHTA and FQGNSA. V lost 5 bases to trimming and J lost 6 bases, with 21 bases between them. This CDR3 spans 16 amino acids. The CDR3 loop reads CASSPNSRGGLDTQYF. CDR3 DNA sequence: TGTGCCAGCAGCCCTAATTCGAGGGGGGGTTTGGATACGCAGTATTTT.

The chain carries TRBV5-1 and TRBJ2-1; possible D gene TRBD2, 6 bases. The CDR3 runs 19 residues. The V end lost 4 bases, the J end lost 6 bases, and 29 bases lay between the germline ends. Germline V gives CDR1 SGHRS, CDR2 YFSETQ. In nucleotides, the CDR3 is TGCGCCAGCAGCGGGCAGGGAGGAGGGAAGGGTAAAGGCAGCAATGAGCAGTTCTTC. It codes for CASSGQGGGKGKGSNEQFF.

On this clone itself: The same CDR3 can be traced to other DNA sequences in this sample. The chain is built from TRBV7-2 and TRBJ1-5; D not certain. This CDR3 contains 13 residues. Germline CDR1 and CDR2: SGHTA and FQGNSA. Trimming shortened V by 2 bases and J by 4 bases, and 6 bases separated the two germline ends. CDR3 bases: TGTGCCAGCAGCTTAAGAGGGAATCAGCCCCAGCATTTT. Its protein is CASSLRGNQPQHF.

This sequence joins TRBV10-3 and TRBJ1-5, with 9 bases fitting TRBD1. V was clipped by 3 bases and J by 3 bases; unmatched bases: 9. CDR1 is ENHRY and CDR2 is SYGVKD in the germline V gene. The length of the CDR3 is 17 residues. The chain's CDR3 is CAISDPTRQGVNQPQHF. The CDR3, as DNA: TGTGCCATCAGTGACCCCACCCGACAGGGGGTCAATCAGCCCCAGCATTTT.

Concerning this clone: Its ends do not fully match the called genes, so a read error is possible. The CDR3 here is CSVEGRTGGWDTEAFF. CDR3 coding DNA: TGCAGCGTCGAAGGTCGGACAGGGGGCTGGGACACTGAAGCTTTCTTT. This chain links TRBV29-1 with TRBJ1-1; 11 bases agree with TRBD1. Germline V gives CDR1 SQVTM, CDR2 ANQGSEA. The CDR3 sequence is 16 residues long.

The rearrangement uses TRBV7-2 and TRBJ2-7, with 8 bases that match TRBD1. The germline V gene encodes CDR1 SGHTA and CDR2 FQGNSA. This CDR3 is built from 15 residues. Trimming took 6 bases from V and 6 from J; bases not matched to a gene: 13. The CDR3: CASSSLSRGQGEQYF. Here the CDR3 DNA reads TGTGCCAGCAGTAGCCTTAGCAGGGGGCAAGGCGAGCAGTACTTC.

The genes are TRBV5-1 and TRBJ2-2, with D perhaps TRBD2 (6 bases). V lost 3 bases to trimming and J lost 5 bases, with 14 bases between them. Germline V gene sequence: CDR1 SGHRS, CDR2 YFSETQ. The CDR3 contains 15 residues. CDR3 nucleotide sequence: TGCGCCAGCAGCTCGAGCCCGACTAGGACCGGGGAGCTGTTTTTT. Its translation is CASSSSPTRTGELFF.

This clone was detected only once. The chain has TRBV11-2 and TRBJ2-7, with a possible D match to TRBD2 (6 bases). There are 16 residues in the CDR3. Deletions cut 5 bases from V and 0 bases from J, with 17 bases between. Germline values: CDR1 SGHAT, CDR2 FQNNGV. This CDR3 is CASSPAGQRVSYEQYF. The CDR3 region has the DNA TGTGCCAGCAGCCCCGCCGGCCAGCGGGTCTCCTACGAGCAGTACTTC.

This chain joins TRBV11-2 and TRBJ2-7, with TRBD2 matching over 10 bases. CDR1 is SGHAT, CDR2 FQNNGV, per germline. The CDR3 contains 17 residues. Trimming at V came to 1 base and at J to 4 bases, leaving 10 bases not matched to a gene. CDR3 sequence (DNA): TGTGCCAGCAGCTTAGTTTCTAGCGGGAGTAGTTTTTACGAGCAGTACTTC. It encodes CASSLVSSGSSFYEQYF.

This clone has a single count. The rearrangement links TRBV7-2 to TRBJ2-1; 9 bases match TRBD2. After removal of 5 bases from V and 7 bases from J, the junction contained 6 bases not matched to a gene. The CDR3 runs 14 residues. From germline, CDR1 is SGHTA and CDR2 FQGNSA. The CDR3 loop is CASSLGTSWNEQFF. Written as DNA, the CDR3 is TGTGCCAGCAGCCTAGGGACTAGCTGGAATGAGCAGTTCTTC.

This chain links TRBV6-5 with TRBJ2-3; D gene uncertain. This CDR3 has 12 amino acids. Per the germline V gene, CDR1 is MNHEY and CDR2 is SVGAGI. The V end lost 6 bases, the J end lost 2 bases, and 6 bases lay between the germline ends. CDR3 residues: CASRSNTDTQYF. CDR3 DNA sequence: TGTGCCAGCAGATCGAACACAGATACGCAGTATTTT.

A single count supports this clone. The DNA for the CDR3 is TGTGCCAGCAGCGCTGGGACAGTGGATCCTGAAGCTTTCTTT. Amino acid sequence: CASSAGTVDPEAFF. V and J are TRBV7-9 and TRBJ1-1, with 7 bases matching TRBD1. Losses at the gene ends were 5 bases for V and 6 bases for J; bases not matched to a gene: 9. There are 14 residues in the CDR3. CDR1 and CDR2 (germline): SEHNR, FQNEAQ (reference sequence).